This TCR beta chain appears in the sequencing data of a study of response to subunit inactivated influenza vaccine. Study-wide findings and caveats: New T cells are recruited in small numbers by each seasonal influenza vaccination, according to the authors' suggestion.

Comments on this clonotype: Its antigen is unknown.

TCRdb processed the RT-PCR reads anew with MiXCR; each CDR3 protein has one entry. The sample has roughly 760,000 distinct CDR3 sequences; 21% are singletons. This TCR derives from a man between 50 and 59 years old who received an inactivated influenza vaccine. The specimen was PBMCs from blood, collected about 5 days after vaccination.

CDR3 DNA sequence: TGTGCCAGCAGCTTTCAGCCGGGGGAGACCACTGAAGCTTTCTTT. Its translation is CASSFQPGETTEAFF. The chain links TRBV7-8 to TRBJ1-1; maybe TRBD1 (5 bases). V shed 3 bases and J shed 4 bases, with 15 bases lying between them. The germline CDR1 and CDR2 sequences are SGHVS and FQNEAQ. The CDR3 length is 15 residues. The variable domain in full, with the rest retrieved from reference TRBV7-8 and TRBJ1-1, is GAGVSQSPRYKVAKRGQDVALRCDPISGHVSLFWYQQALGQGPEFLTYFQNEAQLDKSGLPSDRFFAERPEGSVSTLKIQRTQQEDSAVYLCASSFQPGETTEAFFGQGTRLTVV.